A single sample is the source of the 21 T cell receptor beta chains below, sequenced in a study of CD8 T cells in Susac syndrome. With random hexamers, about 0.45 to 1 ug RNA was reverse transcribed. TCRdb called the immunoSEQ multiplex PCR reads again in MiXCR, with one record for every CDR3 protein. The sample has 130,000 to 150,000 distinct CDR3 sequences; 95% are singletons. The sequencing input was CD4+ T cells from PBMCs. The source is a human donor with Susac syndrome.

CDR3 residues: CASRRAGLYEQYF. In nucleotides, the CDR3 is TGTGCCAGCCGCCGGGCAGGACTCTACGAGCAGTACTTC. The V and J genes are TRBV12-3 or TRBV12-4 and TRBJ2-7; a weak D match, TRBD2 (5 bases). The CDR3 extends over 13 amino acids. The ends were cut back, 8 bases at V and 3 bases at J, with 14 bases in the middle.

Written as DNA, the CDR3 is TGTGCCAGCAGTGAAATGGCACAAGGGCAGTTCTTC. Its protein product is CASSEMAQGQFF. The rearrangement links TRBV2 to TRBJ2-1; D gene unclear. The V gene's germline CDR1 is SNHLY and CDR2 FYNNEI. V lost 2 bases to trimming and J lost 12 bases, with 11 bases between them. The CDR3 totals 12 residues.

This sequence joins TRBV9 and TRBJ2-3; 12 bases fit TRBD2. The germline gives CDR1 SGDLS, CDR2 YYNGEE. The CDR3 length is 20 residues. Trimming removed 4 bases from V and 6 bases from J; junction bases left unmatched: 21. The CDR3 loop is CASSSGLAGYWGNRGDTQYF. The CDR3 DNA sequence: TGTGCCAGCAGCTCAGGACTAGCGGGATATTGGGGGAATAGGGGGGATACGCAGTATTTT.

This chain uses TRBV4-2 with TRBJ2-2; tentatively, D is TRBD2 (5 bases). The V gene's germline CDR1 is LGHNA and CDR2 YNFKEQ. CDR3 size: 14 residues. V was pared by 5 bases and J by 5 bases, with 12 bases between. The CDR3 DNA reads as TGTGCCAGCAGCTCCCGTGGGGAGACCGGGGAGCTGTTTTTT. Protein sequence: CASSSRGETGELFF.

The V gene is TRBV11-2, the J gene TRBJ2-7; 11 bases line up with TRBD2. The length of the CDR3 is 15 residues. With V trimmed by 6 bases and J by 5 bases, 9 bases remained unmatched. Germline V gene sequence: CDR1 SGHAT, CDR2 FQNNGV. This chain's CDR3 is CASRLSGRAVNEQYF. The DNA of the CDR3 is TGTGCCAGCAGACTTAGCGGGAGGGCCGTCAACGAGCAGTACTTC.

This rearrangement joins TRBV24-1 to TRBJ2-1; D remains unclear. V was pared by 3 bases and J by 3 bases, with 11 bases between. Germline lookup yields CDR1 KGHDR and CDR2 SFDVKD. The CDR3 totals 15 residues. CDR3 coding DNA: TGTGCCACCAGTGATATCCTGCGGTACTACAATGAGCAGTTCTTC. It codes for CATSDILRYYNEQFF.

This clonotype was seen just once. The genes are TRBV20-1 and TRBJ2-5; 8 bases are shared with TRBD1. V dropped 5 bases and J dropped 1; count of bases not matched to a gene: 3. Germline CDR1 DFQATT, CDR2 SNEGSKA (reference sequence). The CDR3 consists of 13 residues. CDR3 amino acids: CSALGQVQETQYF. For the CDR3, the DNA is TGCAGTGCTTTGGGACAGGTCCAAGAGACCCAGTACTTC.

The rearrangement joins TRBV20-1 to TRBJ1-5; D unclear. Germline V lookup: CDR1 DFQATT, CDR2 SNEGSKA (reference sequence). The CDR3 sequence is 15 residues long. V lost 5 bases and J 0 bases, leaving 14 bases between the germline ends. The CDR3 DNA sequence: TGCAGTGCTCCCAACGTGAGGGATAGCAATCAGCCCCAGCATTTT. As protein: CSAPNVRDSNQPQHF.

This rearrangement joins TRBV18 to TRBJ1-2; 9 nucleotides align to TRBD1. V trimming: 2 bases; J trimming: 8 bases; junction bases outside the gene matches: 15. Germline-derived CDR1 and CDR2 are KGHSH and LQKENI. This CDR3 region has 17 residues. DNA of the CDR3: TGTGCCAGCTCACCATCCAATACCGGGACAGGGAGCGACGGCTACACCTTC. Residues: CASSPSNTGTGSDGYTF.

This chain links TRBV5-1 with TRBJ2-7; 10 nucleotides line up with TRBD2. The junction had 6 bases not matched to a gene; V was cut back by 1 base and J by 2 bases. The CDR3 extends over 16 amino acids. Germline CDR1 is SGHRS and CDR2 is YFSETQ. CDR3 amino acids: CASSLSYSGGAYEQYF. DNA of the CDR3: TGCGCCAGCAGCTTGAGCTACAGCGGGGGGGCCTACGAGCAGTACTTC.

The J gene is TRBJ1-5, the V gene TRBV20-1; 8 nucleotides match TRBD1. The germline V gene encodes CDR1 DFQATT and CDR2 SNEGSKA (reference sequence). This CDR3 is built from 17 residues. The V and J ends lost 3 bases and 1 base, in that order; junction bases with no gene match: 11. CDR3 bases: TGCAGTGCTAGGAGGGCAGGGGGCGACGGGAGCAATCAGCCCCAGCATTTT. This sequence encodes CSARRAGGDGSNQPQHF.

V gene TRBV29-1 combines with J gene TRBJ2-7; possibly TRBD1 for D (6 bases). CDR1 SQVTM and CDR2 ANQGSEA come from the germline V gene. Trimming left V 0 bases short and J 2 bases short, with 14 bases between. This CDR3 is 15 amino acids long. The chain's CDR3 is CSVEDPQGSPYEQYF. The CDR3 DNA sequence: TGCAGCGTTGAAGACCCACAGGGATCCCCCTACGAGCAGTACTTC.

This clonotype was picked up one time. The chain joins TRBV12-3 or TRBV12-4 to TRBJ2-5, with TRBD2 matching 9 bases. CDR3 length: 15 amino acids. The V and J ends lost 1 base and 5 bases, in that order; junction bases with no gene match: 5. Here the CDR3 reads CASSLGGGASETQYF. DNA of the CDR3: TGTGCCAGCAGTTTAGGCGGGGGGGCCTCGGAGACCCAGTACTTC.

This rearrangement joins TRBV19 to TRBJ1-2; 8 positions match TRBD1. The CDR3 runs 15 residues. Losses at the gene ends were 7 bases for V and 0 bases for J; bases not matched to a gene: 7. The V gene's germline CDR1 is LNHDA and CDR2 SQIVND (reference sequence). The chain's CDR3 is CASTPGQGANYGYTF. CDR3 DNA sequence: TGTGCCAGTACCCCTGGACAGGGAGCTAACTATGGCTACACCTTC.

The chain carries TRBV6-2 or TRBV6-3 and TRBJ1-2; D remains unclear. The germline V and J ends were trimmed by 6 bases and 10 bases, with 12 bases remaining between them. The germline CDR1 and CDR2 sequences are MNHEY and SVGEGT. This CDR3 is 11 amino acids long. DNA of the CDR3: TGTGCCAGCAGACAAGCCGTGGTCTACACCTTC. This gives the protein CASRQAVVYTF.

V usage is TRBV20-1 and J usage is TRBJ2-7, with D tentatively TRBD1 or TRBD2 (5 bases each). This CDR3 region has 12 residues. Germline CDR1 is DFQATT and CDR2 is SNEGSKA (reference sequence). V was clipped by 1 base and J by 7 bases, with 11 bases between them. DNA for the CDR3: TGCAGTGCTAGAGCGGGGCCTGGGGAGCAGTACTTC. Protein: CSARAGPGEQYF.

A single count supports this clonotype. This sequence joins TRBV10-3 and TRBJ2-7, with a possible D match to TRBD1 (6 bases). V gave up 3 bases and J gave up 6 bases, with 9 bases separating them. The CDR3 runs to 12 residues. Per the germline V gene, CDR1 is ENHRY and CDR2 is SYGVKD. The CDR3 DNA sequence: TGTGCCATCAGTGATCCCAGGGGCGAGCAGTACTTC. It is translated as CAISDPRGEQYF.

The J gene is TRBJ2-3, the V gene TRBV9; 9 positions match TRBD2. The CDR3 is made up of 15 amino acids. In germline, CDR1 is SGDLS, CDR2 YYNGEE. The J segment lost 2 bases and the V segment lost 2 bases, leaving 3 bases of the junction unmatched. CDR3: CASSVRTSDTDTQYF. CDR3 DNA: TGTGCCAGCAGCGTCAGGACTAGCGACACAGATACGCAGTATTTT.

The chain links TRBV20-1 to TRBJ2-1, with 10 positions matching TRBD2. There are 12 residues in the CDR3. Germline lookup yields CDR1 DFQATT and CDR2 SNEGSKA (reference sequence). V lost 3 bases to trimming and J lost 10 bases; unmatched junction nucleotides: 3. DNA for the CDR3: TGCAGTGCTAGGGGACTAGCGTACGAGCAGTTCTTC. Protein product: CSARGLAYEQFF.

This clonotype was counted a few times. The chain couples TRBV25-1 to TRBJ2-5; the D gene could be TRBD1 or TRBD2 (7 bases each). The V gene's germline CDR1 is MGHDK and CDR2 SYGVNS. Trimming removed 5 bases from V and 5 bases from J, with 12 bases in between. The CDR3 extends over 13 amino acids. The CDR3, as DNA: TGTGCCAGCAGTCGTCAGGGGGGGGAGACCCAGTACTTC. It yields the protein CASSRQGGETQYF.

The chain joins TRBV3-1 to TRBJ2-7; 8 nucleotides align to TRBD1. Per the germline V gene, CDR1 is LGHDT and CDR2 is YNNKEL (reference sequence). V lost 6 bases, J lost 1 base, and 5 bases stayed unmatched. This CDR3 has 14 residues. This CDR3 is CASRNQGASYEQYF. The CDR3 DNA reads as TGTGCCAGCAGAAATCAGGGGGCATCCTACGAGCAGTACTTC.